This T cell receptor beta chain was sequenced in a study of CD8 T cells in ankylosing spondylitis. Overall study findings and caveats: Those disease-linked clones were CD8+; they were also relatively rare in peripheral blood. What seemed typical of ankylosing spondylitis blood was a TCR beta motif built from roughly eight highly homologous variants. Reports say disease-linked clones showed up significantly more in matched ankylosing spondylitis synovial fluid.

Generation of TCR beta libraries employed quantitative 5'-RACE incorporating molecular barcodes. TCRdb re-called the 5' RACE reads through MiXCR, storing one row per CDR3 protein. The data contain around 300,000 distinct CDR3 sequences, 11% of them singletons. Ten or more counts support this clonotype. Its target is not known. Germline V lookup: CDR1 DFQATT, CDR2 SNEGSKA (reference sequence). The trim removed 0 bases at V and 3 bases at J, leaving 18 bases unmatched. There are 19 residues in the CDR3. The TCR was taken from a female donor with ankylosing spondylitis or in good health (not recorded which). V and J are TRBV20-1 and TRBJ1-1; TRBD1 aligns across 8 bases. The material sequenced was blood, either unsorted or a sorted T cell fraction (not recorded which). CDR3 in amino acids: CSARDPGIGTGRLDTEAFF. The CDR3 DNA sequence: TGCAGTGCTAGAGATCCCGGGATAGGGACAGGCCGACTGGACACTGAAGCTTTCTTT.